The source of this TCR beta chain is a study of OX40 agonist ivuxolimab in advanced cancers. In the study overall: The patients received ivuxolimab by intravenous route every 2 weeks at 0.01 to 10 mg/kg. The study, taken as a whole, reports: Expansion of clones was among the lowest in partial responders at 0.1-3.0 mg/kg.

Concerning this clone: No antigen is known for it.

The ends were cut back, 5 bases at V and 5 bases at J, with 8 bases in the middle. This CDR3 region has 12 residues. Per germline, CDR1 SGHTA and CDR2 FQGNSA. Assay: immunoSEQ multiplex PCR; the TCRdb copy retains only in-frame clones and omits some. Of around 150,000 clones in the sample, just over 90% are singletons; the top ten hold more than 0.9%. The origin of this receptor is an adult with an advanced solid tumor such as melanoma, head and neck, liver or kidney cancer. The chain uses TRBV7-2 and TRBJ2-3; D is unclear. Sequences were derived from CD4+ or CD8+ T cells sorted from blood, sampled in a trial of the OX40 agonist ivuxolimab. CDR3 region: CASSRYIDTQYF. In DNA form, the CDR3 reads TGTGCCAGCAGCCGATATATAGATACGCAGTATTTT.